Listed below are T cell receptor beta chains from one sample, sequenced in a study of T cells in Graves' hyperthyroidism and ophthalmopathy. TCRdb itself ran the multiplex PCR reads through MiXCR, one entry per CDR3 protein. The repertoire consists of approximately 500,000 distinct CDR3 sequences, with 40% to 55% occurring once and the leading ten covering around 7.7%. The specimen was peripheral blood or thyroid tissue (not recorded which). The receptors stem from a woman under 30 with Graves' hyperthyroidism. The CDR3 runs from the conserved cysteine through the conserved F or W. D genes are given only for firm matches. Clone size appears in some rows only: once, few, many, or a class for an expanded clone.

D gene | J gene | clone size | V gene | CDR3 protein | CDR3 DNA
NA | TRBJ1-1 | NA | TRBV5-5 | CASSSNRRFSAFF | TGTGCCAGCAGCTCAAACCGGAGGTTTTCGGCTTTCTTT
NA | TRBJ1-2 | NA | TRBV15 | CATSKGIPYGYTF | TGTGCCACCAGCAAAGGGATCCCCTATGGCTACACCTTC
TRBD1 | TRBJ2-5 | many | TRBV20-1 | CSARDPGQAQYF | TGCAGTGCTAGAGACCCTGGACAGGCCCAGTACTTC
TRBD2 | TRBJ2-7 | many | TRBV7-2 | CASSIASSGRAHEQYF | TGTGCCAGCAGCATCGCCTCTAGCGGGAGGGCCCACGAGCAGTACTTC
TRBD2 | TRBJ2-7 | NA | TRBV24-1 | CATSSSGYEQYF | TGTGCCACCAGTTCTAGCGGCTACGAGCAGTACTTC
NA | TRBJ2-7 | many | TRBV20-1 | CSARLEGYEQYF | TGCAGTGCTAGGCTTGAGGGTTACGAGCAGTACTTC
TRBD1 | TRBJ1-2 | NA | TRBV7-9 | CASTDERGRGSPF | TGTGCCAGCACCGACGAGAGGGGGCGCGGCTCACCCTTC
NA | TRBJ1-5 | once | TRBV2 | CASSDRGANGYEHF | TGTGCCAGCAGTGATAGGGGGGCGAACGGCTACGAGCATTTT
TRBD2 | TRBJ2-7 | many | TRBV5-5 | CASSLLGLAGGYEQYF | TGTGCCAGCAGCTTGCTCGGACTAGCGGGAGGATACGAGCAGTACTTC
NA | TRBJ2-1 | NA | TRBV20-1 | CSAASEGNEQFF | TGCAGTGCAGCATCCGAGGGGAATGAGCAGTTCTTC
TRBD1 | TRBJ2-4 | NA | TRBV2 | CASSGQGGSPNIQYF | TGTGCCAGCAGTGGACAGGGGGGATCCCCGAACATTCAGTACTTC
NA | TRBJ2-7 | NA | TRBV2 | CASRGTRDSSYEQYF | TGTGCCAGCAGGGGGACTCGGGATAGCTCCTACGAGCAGTACTTC
NA | TRBJ2-7 | few | TRBV18 | CASSPSGEYEQYF | TGTGCCAGCTCACCCTCGGGTGAGTACGAGCAGTACTTC
NA | TRBJ2-7 | few | TRBV5-4 | CASSIRTGVSYEQYF | TGTGCCAGCAGCATCCGGACTGGGGTTTCTTACGAGCAGTACTTC
NA | TRBJ2-7 | few | TRBV6-1 | CASSQATSGLAAFRGGIYEQYF | TGTGCCAGCAGTCAAGCCACCTCGGGGCTAGCGGCCTTCAGAGGGGGAATCTACGAGCAGTACTTC
NA | TRBJ1-6 | NA | TRBV20-1 | CSAEDGLAASPLHF | TGCAGTGCCGAGGACGGACTAGCGGCATCACCCCTCCACTTT
NA | TRBJ2-5 | many | TRBV7-2 | CASSLIEETQYF | TGTGCCAGCAGCTTAATAGAAGAGACCCAGTACTTC
TRBD1 | TRBJ1-1 | many | TRBV7-2 | CASSQGGGTASVDTEAFF | TGTGCCAGCAGCCAAGGAGGGGGGACAGCCTCGGTGGACACTGAAGCTTTCTTT
NA | TRBJ2-7 | many | TRBV7-3 | CASSLEAGPEHEQYF | TGTGCCAGCAGCTTAGAGGCGGGGCCGGAGCACGAGCAGTACTTC
TRBD2 | TRBJ2-2 | many | TRBV7-8 | CASSLIGGLAGATGELFF | TGTGCCAGCAGCTTAATCGGGGGACTAGCGGGAGCCACCGGGGAGCTGTTTTTT
NA | TRBJ1-5 | NA | TRBV20-1 | CSASDRRNQPQHF | TGCAGTGCTAGTGACAGACGCAATCAGCCCCAGCATTTT
NA | TRBJ2-2 | many | TRBV12-3/TRBV12-4 | CASSLERGARTGELFF | TGTGCCAGCAGCCTTGAACGGGGCGCGCGCACCGGGGAGCTGTTTTTT
NA | TRBJ1-3 | NA | TRBV2 | CARRTTGGSGNTIYF | TGTGCCAGAAGGACGACAGGAGGCTCTGGGAACACCATATATTTT
TRBD1 | TRBJ2-7 | many | TRBV19 | CASSILRGQSYEQYF | TGTGCCAGTAGTATTTTACGGGGACAGTCCTACGAGCAGTACTTC
NA | TRBJ2-1 | once | TRBV13 | CASSPGGRGYEQFF | TGTGCCAGCAGCCCCGGTGGCAGGGGCTACGAGCAGTTCTTC
TRBD1 | TRBJ1-1 | NA | TRBV3-1 | CASSLGDRGYTEAFF | TGTGCCAGCAGCCTGGGGGACAGGGGGTACACTGAAGCTTTCTTT
TRBD2 | TRBJ2-7 | many | TRBV6-1 | CASTTGTSENYEQYF | TGTGCCAGCACCACTGGGACTAGCGAAAACTACGAGCAGTACTTC
NA | TRBJ1-1 | NA | TRBV3-1 | CASSQDVSSNTEAFF | TGTGCCAGCAGCCAAGATGTCAGCTCGAACACTGAAGCTTTCTTT
TRBD2 | TRBJ2-7 | NA | TRBV25-1 | CASSALGLAASYEQYF | TGTGCCAGCAGTGCCCTGGGACTAGCGGCCTCCTACGAGCAGTACTTC
TRBD1 | TRBJ1-4 | many | TRBV7-9 | CASRGTGGPDEKLFF | TGTGCCAGCAGAGGGACAGGGGGACCGGATGAAAAACTGTTTTTT
TRBD1 | TRBJ1-5 | many | TRBV24-1 | CATSDGQGQQPRHF | TGTGCCACCAGTGACGGACAGGGGCAGCAGCCCCGGCATTTT
NA | TRBJ2-5 | NA | TRBV7-9 | CASSARAGETQYF | TGTGCCAGCAGCGCCAGGGCGGGAGAGACCCAGTACTTC
NA | TRBJ2-7 | NA | TRBV4-1 | CASGQAGGSYEQHF | TGCGCCAGCGGCCAAGCTGGCGGTTCCTACGAGCAGCACTTC
TRBD1 | TRBJ2-7 | NA | TRBV6-1 | CASSFGQGGGTEEQYF | TGTGCCAGCAGTTTCGGACAGGGAGGCGGCACTGAGGAGCAGTACTTC
NA | TRBJ1-5 | NA | TRBV2 | CASRLLGGPPDYSNQPQHF | TGTGCCAGCAGGTTATTGGGGGGCCCACCCGATTATAGCAATCAGCCCCAGCATTTT
NA | TRBJ2-7 | NA | TRBV29-1 | CSVETDVISEQYF | TGCAGCGTGGAGACCGACGTTATCTCCGAGCAGTACTTC
NA | TRBJ2-7 | many | TRBV7-2 | CASSLGGATEQYF | TGTGCCAGCAGCTTAGGGGGGGCGACCGAGCAGTACTTC
NA | TRBJ2-7 | many | TRBV7-9 | CASSVRREQYF | TGTGCCAGCAGCGTCAGACGGGAGCAGTACTTC
NA | TRBJ2-7 | NA | TRBV20-1 | CSATNTGELYF | TGCAGTGCCACGAACACCGGGGAGCTGTACTTC
TRBD2 | TRBJ2-7 | many | TRBV10-3 | CAISDSGLAGARYEQYF | TGTGCCATCAGTGACTCAGGACTAGCGGGAGCGCGCTACGAGCAGTACTTC
NA | TRBJ2-1 | NA | TRBV2 | CASSEASVVYNEQFF | TGTGCCAGCAGTGAAGCTAGCGTGGTCTACAATGAGCAGTTCTTC
TRBD1 | TRBJ1-2 | once | TRBV12-3/TRBV12-4 | CASRWTGAYGYTF | TGTGCCAGCAGATGGACAGGGGCGTATGGCTACACCTTC
TRBD1 | TRBJ2-1 | NA | TRBV5-5 | CASSTRDRADNEQFF | TGTGCCAGCAGCACCCGGGACAGGGCAGACAATGAGCAGTTCTTC
TRBD2 | TRBJ2-7 | NA | TRBV27 | CASSQLLAGVDEQYF | TGTGCCAGCAGTCAACTACTAGCGGGAGTCGACGAGCAGTACTTC
NA | TRBJ2-7 | few | TRBV20-1 | CSASGGSLYEQYF | TGCAGTGCTAGTGGAGGGAGTCTCTACGAGCAGTACTTC
NA | TRBJ2-5 | NA | TRBV13 | CASTSVAGQGGTQYF | TGTGCCAGCACTTCCGTAGCGGGACAGGGAGGGACCCAGTACTTC
NA | TRBJ1-5 | NA | TRBV20-1 | CSASGLGRSNQPQHF | TGCAGTGCTAGCGGCCTGGGGAGGAGCAATCAGCCCCAGCATTTT
NA | TRBJ2-3 | NA | TRBV7-2 | CASSSQGGRLTDTQYF | TGTGCCAGCAGCTCCCAGGGGGGACGTCTCACAGATACGCAGTATTTT
NA | TRBJ1-2 | many | TRBV19 | CASTLGRTRTDGYTF | TGTGCCAGTACCCTCGGGAGGACACGAACGGATGGCTACACCTTC
TRBD1 | TRBJ2-1 | NA | TRBV7-2 | CASSLSSGGSYEQFF | TGTGCCAGCAGCTTATCGTCAGGGGGCAGCTATGAGCAGTTCTTC
NA | TRBJ2-7 | once | TRBV5-1 | CASSRRDSPYEQYF | TGCGCCAGCAGCCGACGGGACTCCCCCTACGAGCAGTACTTC
NA | TRBJ2-7 | NA | TRBV10-1 | CASSFGEAYEQYF | TGCGCCAGCAGTTTCGGAGAGGCCTACGAGCAGTACTTC
NA | TRBJ1-1 | many | TRBV20-1 | CSARYGGAGRNTEAFF | TGCAGTGCTAGATATGGAGGGGCCGGGCGGAACACTGAAGCTTTCTTT